This is a list of T cell receptor beta chains from one sample in a study of cytomegalovirus exposure and HLA in healthy donors. Here immunoSEQ multiplex PCR was the method, and the copy in TCRdb shows in-frame clones only, minus some. Of 190,000 or so clones listed, about four fifths are singletons. The sample comprised PBMCs. All receptors come from a woman aged 18 to 35 in good health and CMV-seropositive. Each CDR3 is given without its conserved first and last residue.

TRBJ2-1	TRBV4-2	ASSSGTRGSTYNEQF
TRBJ1-5	TRBV10-2	ASTTGDQPQH
TRBJ2-7	TRBV2	ASGGAREQY
TRBJ2-7	TRBV5-6	ASSFQGQGEVYYEQY
TRBJ2-4	TRBV2	ASSARDYIQY
TRBJ1-1	TRBV7-2	ASRLRGSGVNTEAF
TRBJ1-1	TRBV2	ASRLIVSAEAF
TRBJ1-5	TRBV25-1	ASGDRGGQPQH
TRBJ1-3	TRBV15	ATSRDLAGTSSGNTIY
TRBJ2-2	TRBV6-5	ASSRRQGGTGELF
TRBJ2-7	TRBV27	ASSLRAGVSSYEQY
TRBJ2-7	TRBV28	ASTYPAGLVNREQY
TRBJ2-1	TRBV4-1	ASSQPPGEQF
TRBJ1-1	TRBV6-5	ASRWQGTVDTEAF
TRBJ1-2	TRBV2	ASREGQGNYGYT
TRBJ2-1	TRBV6-1	ASSLQDSYNEQF
TRBJ2-7	TRBV27	ATASSGDEQY
TRBJ2-6	TRBV6-1	ASSEAVSGSGANVLT
TRBJ1-2	TRBV6-5	ASSDATEEGYT
TRBJ2-5	TRBV4-3	ASSSRGGVGETQY
TRBJ1-1	TRBV19	ASSPGTGLAEAF
TRBJ2-5	TRBV10-1	ASSRGQGFETQY
TRBJ2-1	TRBV2	ASRDRGLKGEQF
TRBJ1-6	TRBV19	ASSMTGSNSPLH
TRBJ2-7	TRBV4-2	ASSQDAGVPSYEQY
TRBJ1-3	TRBV4-3	ASSQVVTGKLSGNTIY
TRBJ1-1	TRBV6-5	ASSYSGQPNTEAF
TRBJ2-3	TRBV5-1	ASSSPSTDTQY
TRBJ1-2	TRBV27	ASSLRAGPGYT
TRBJ2-1	TRBV5-1	ASSPDRGGSQGEQF
TRBJ1-2	TRBV18	ASSPPGQTNYGYT
TRBJ1-1	TRBV7-2	ASSLGGGTEAF
TRBJ2-7	TRBV5-1	ASSSTYEQY
TRBJ2-6	TRBV2	ASSEERSGANVLT
TRBJ1-2	TRBV14	ASSLTGLGENGYT
TRBJ1-5	TRBV28	ASSPSGQGIMPQH
TRBJ1-2	TRBV29-1	SVEGGTGLAMRYT
TRBJ2-2	TRBV19	ASSPTPGQGTGELF
TRBJ1-1	TRBV4-3	ASSQDSRTEAF
TRBJ2-1	TRBV19	ASSLQGQGGQF
TRBJ2-1	TRBV2	ASSDGQPQF
TRBJ2-5	TRBV5-1	ASSPGVPQETQY
TRBJ2-5	TRBV9	ASSSGTDKETQY
TRBJ2-1	TRBV7-6	ASSLLGGLAGYNEQF
TRBJ1-5	TRBV27	ASSYRSDQPQH
TRBJ2-3	TRBV11-3	ASSLGQGTDTQY
TRBJ2-7	TRBV15	ATSSGTGESHEQY
TRBJ1-2	TRBV6-5	ASRPGTGYGYT
TRBJ2-3	TRBV14	ASSSRGTGRTDTQY
TRBJ2-3	TRBV6-6	ASTKGAVTDTQY
TRBJ1-1	TRBV5-6	ASSPYPPRYTEAF
TRBJ1-3	TRBV7-9	ASEAGTSGNTIY
TRBJ2-1	TRBV5-1	ASSFEVINEQF